The T cell receptor beta chain under discussion was sequenced for a study of Ad26.COV2.S vaccination and SARS-CoV-2 variants. In the study overall: Among those in the COV1001 Ad26.COV2.S trial arm was the donor.

The treatment denotes: roughly 20 received Ad26.COV2.S at low or high dose, single or two shots; several received placebo; per-sample allocation not given. Day 63 following the first vaccine or placebo injection was when the samples were taken. Some clones are missing from TCRdb's copy, which holds only in-frame ones; the method was immunoSEQ multiplex PCR. Here the sample spans 510,000 or so clones, approximately 90% being singletons. The starting material was peripheral blood, obtained in a trial of Ad26.COV2.S vaccine versus placebo. The sequence derives from a person between 18 and 65 years old who received the Ad26.COV2.S COVID-19 vaccine or a placebo.

The CDR3 DNA reads as TGTGCCACCAGCAACGGAATCTCTGGGGCCAACGTCCTGACTTTC. This codes for CATSNGISGANVLTF. The chain recombines TRBV15 with TRBJ2-6; no reliable D call. CDR1 and CDR2 from the germline V gene are LNHNV and YYDKDF (reference sequence). This CDR3 contains 15 residues. The germline V and J ends were trimmed by 4 bases and 0 bases, with 7 bases remaining between them.